This T cell receptor beta chain was sequenced in a study of CD8 T cells in Susac syndrome. An amount of RNA that ranged from about 0.45 to 1 ug was reverse transcribed with random hexamers. Multiplex immunoSEQ PCR targeted 54 Vbeta and 13 Jbeta TCR beta segments. MiXCR was run by TCRdb on the immunoSEQ multiplex PCR reads, yielding one entry per CDR3 protein. The table lists 100,000 to 150,000 distinct CDR3 sequences, 90% to 95% of them singletons. Trimming took 3 bases from V and 4 from J, leaving 8 bases between them. The CDR3 extends over 13 amino acids. The germline CDR1 and CDR2 sequences are SGHRS and YFSETQ.

The receptor's source is a human donor in good health. The chain employs TRBV5-1 and TRBJ1-5; D is perhaps TRBD1 (6 bases). The sample taken for sequencing was CD4+ T cells from PBMCs. In DNA form, the CDR3 reads TGCGCCAGCAGCTCCGGGACAAATCAGCCCCAGCATTTT. This translates into CASSSGTNQPQHF.